One and the same sample provided the 17 T cell receptor beta chains below, sequenced in a study of blood T cell repertoires in COVID-19. Produced via immunoSEQ multiplex PCR; TCRdb's table is partial and in-frame only. The sample has around 200,000 clones, 86% seen once. Sequenced sample: peripheral blood. The source of these receptors is a man older than 75 with acute or convalescent COVID-19.

This sequence joins TRBV2 and TRBJ2-2; TRBD1 might be the D (5 bases). V dropped 3 bases and J dropped 3 bases, with 11 bases sitting between them. Germline V lookup: CDR1 SNHLY, CDR2 FYNNEI. The CDR3 consists of 15 residues. For the CDR3, the DNA is TGTGCCAGCAGTGATAAGGGGTTCCACACCGGGGAGCTGTTTTTT. Translation: CASSDKGFHTGELFF.

This clone was seen only a few times. The rearrangement joins TRBV6-1 to TRBJ2-1; D unresolved. The CDR3 sequence is 11 residues long. CDR1 is MNHNS and CDR2 is SASEGT in the germline V gene. V shed 3 bases and J shed 9 bases, with 6 bases lying between them. The CDR3 coding sequence is TGTGCCAGCAGTGACAGTCGTGAGCAGTTCTTC. Translating gives CASSDSREQFF.

This chain links TRBV5-1 with TRBJ2-3; 8 nucleotides match TRBD1. Germline V gene data show CDR1 as SGHRS and CDR2 as YFSETQ. The length of the CDR3 is 14 residues. Trimming removed 4 bases from V and 5 bases from J; junction bases left unmatched: 6. The chain's CDR3 is CASSPWTGLDTQYF. As DNA, the CDR3 is TGCGCCAGCAGCCCGTGGACAGGGTTAGATACGCAGTATTTT.

The chain couples TRBV3-1 (or the pseudogene TRBV3-2) to TRBJ2-5, with no clear D. The CDR3 consists of 13 residues. Germline V CDR1 and CDR2: LGHDT, YNNKEL (reference sequence). V was clipped by 6 bases and J by 5 bases, with 13 bases between them. The chain's CDR3 is CASRDMGRETQYF. CDR3 sequence (DNA): TGTGCCAGCAGGGATATGGGCCGGGAGACCCAGTACTTC.

The genes are TRBV27 and TRBJ2-7; the D gene is possibly TRBD1 (8 bases). CDR1 and CDR2 (germline): MNHEY, SMNVEV (reference sequence). The V gene lost 6 bases and the J gene lost 2 bases, with 20 bases spanning the gap. CDR3 size: 16 residues. CDR3 in DNA: TGTGCCAGCAGCCACAGGGGGGGGACGGTTACCTACGAGCAGTACTTC. It encodes CASSHRGGTVTYEQYF.

This clone was seen only once. This chain links TRBV7-2 with TRBJ2-5, with 8 bases lining up with TRBD2. The germline CDR1 and CDR2 sequences are SGHTA and FQGNSA. This CDR3 region has 14 residues. J lost 5 bases, V lost 4 bases, and 6 bases had no gene match. CDR3 sequence: CASSSTRGGETQYF. CDR3 DNA sequence: TGTGCCAGCAGCTCGACACGCGGGGGGGAGACCCAGTACTTC.

The chain joins TRBV5-1 to TRBJ2-1, with 10 bases lining up with TRBD1. CDR3 length equals 14 residues. Trimming took 5 bases from V and 9 from J; bases not matched to a gene: 8. Looked up from germline, CDR1 is SGHRS and CDR2 is YFSETQ. The DNA for the CDR3 is TGCGCCAGCAGACGAGGGACAGGGGCGCCTGAGCAGTTCTTC. Protein product: CASRRGTGAPEQFF.

The chain combines TRBV7-9 with TRBJ2-7; D is perhaps TRBD2 (6 bases). Germline CDR1 reads SEHNR; CDR2 reads FQNEAQ (reference sequence). V was trimmed by 7 bases and J by 10 bases, leaving 20 bases between them. The length of the CDR3 is 13 residues. CDR3 nucleotide sequence: TGTGCCAGCACCATACCCCAATCGGGGGTCCAGTACGTC. This translates into CASTIPQSGVQYV.

V is TRBV7-2 and J is TRBJ2-5; D perhaps matches TRBD2 (6 bases). Trimming shortened V by 5 bases and J by 4 bases, and 11 bases separated the two germline ends. The germline CDR1 and CDR2 sequences are SGHTA and FQGNSA. This CDR3 has 13 residues. CDR3 DNA: TGTGCCAGCAGCACGGACTACCGAGAGACCCAGTACTTC. Translation gives CASSTDYRETQYF. The whole variable domain, remainder taken from reference TRBV7-2 and TRBJ2-5, is GAGVSQSPSNKVTEKGKDVELRCDPISGHTALYWYRQSLGQGLEFLIYFQGNSAPDKSGLPSDRFSAERTGGSVSTLTIQRTQQEDSAVYLCASSTDYRETQYFGPGTRLLVL.

The rearrangement joins TRBV11-3 to TRBJ1-3; weak D call: TRBD1 (6 bases). The germline gives CDR1 SGHNT, CDR2 YENEEA. The ends were cut back, 7 bases at V and 2 bases at J, with 24 bases in the middle. The CDR3 is 18 amino acids. The CDR3 region is CASTLLRGGKEAGNTIYF. The DNA of the CDR3 is TGTGCCAGCACCCTCTTGAGGGGGGGGAAGGAAGCTGGAAACACCATATATTTT. The full variable domain, rest sourced from reference TRBV11-3 and TRBJ1-3, is EAGVVQSPRYKIIEKKQPVAFWCNPISGHNTLYWYLQNLGQGPELLIRYENEEAVDDSQLPKDRFSAERLKGVDSTLKIQPAELGDSAVYLCASTLLRGGKEAGNTIYFGEGSWLTVV.

The V call is TRBV25-1, the J call TRBJ2-1, with 7 positions matching TRBD2. Germline V CDR1 and CDR2: MGHDK, SYGVNS. Trimming at V came to 8 bases and at J to 0 bases, leaving 4 bases not matched to a gene. CDR3 length: 14 residues. CDR3 DNA sequence: TGTGCCAGCGGAGCGGGGAGCTCCTACAATGAGCAGTTCTTC. Translation: CASGAGSSYNEQFF.

The V gene is TRBV29-1, the J gene TRBJ2-7; 8 nucleotides match TRBD2. CDR3 length: 14 amino acids. After removal of 4 bases from V and 2 bases from J, the junction contained 7 bases not matched to a gene. CDR1 and CDR2 from the germline V gene are SQVTM and ANQGSEA. This chain's CDR3 is CSVALREVPYEQYF. CDR3 nucleotides: TGCAGCGTTGCTTTGCGGGAGGTACCCTACGAGCAGTACTTC.

DNA of the CDR3: TGTGCCTGGAGTGTAATTCTAGCTGGGAACCACGAGCAGTACTTC. Its protein product is CAWSVILAGNHEQYF. The chain has TRBV30 and TRBJ2-7; tentative D call: TRBD2 (5 bases). Between the trimmed V and J ends, which lost 0 bases and 5 bases, there was a span of 17 bases. Germline loops: CDR1 GTSNPN, CDR2 SVGIG (reference sequence). The CDR3 loop spans 15 amino acids.

The J gene is TRBJ1-1, the V gene TRBV30; a possible D gene is TRBD1 (6 bases). V was cut by 3 bases and J by 0 bases, with 8 bases left in between. CDR3 size: 13 residues. Germline V lookup: CDR1 GTSNPN, CDR2 SVGIG (reference sequence). For the CDR3, the DNA is TGTGCCTGGAGAGGGGGAATGAACACTGAAGCTTTCTTT. Translating gives CAWRGGMNTEAFF.

The rearrangement joins TRBV4-2 to TRBJ2-2; 10 nucleotides agree with TRBD1. The trim removed 6 bases at V and 6 bases at J, leaving 10 bases unmatched. The germline CDR1 and CDR2 sequences are LGHNA and YNFKEQ. This CDR3 is built from 16 residues. In nucleotides, the CDR3 is TGTGCCAGCAGTCGAGACGGGACAGGGGTTGCCGGGGAGCTGTTTTTT. This gives the protein CASSRDGTGVAGELFF.

The J gene is TRBJ1-4, the V gene TRBV7-2; D is ambiguous. The CDR3 runs to 16 residues. The V end was cut by 5 bases, the J end by 0 bases, with 13 bases between. CDR1 is SGHTA, CDR2 FQGNSA, per germline. CDR3 in amino acids: CASSLRPGATNEKLFF. The CDR3 nucleotides read TGTGCCAGCAGCCTCCGTCCGGGTGCAACTAATGAAAAACTGTTTTTT.

V usage is TRBV30 and J usage is TRBJ2-1; no definite D call. The germline V and J ends were trimmed by 0 bases and 10 bases, with 10 bases remaining between them. The CDR3 consists of 12 residues. Germline CDR1 GTSNPN, CDR2 SVGIG (reference sequence). The CDR3 sequence is CAWSVQAYEQFF. CDR3 DNA: TGTGCCTGGAGTGTTCAGGCGTACGAGCAGTTCTTC.